These 24 T cell receptor beta chains came from one sample sequenced in a study of blood T cell repertoires in COVID-19. Measured with immunoSEQ multiplex PCR; TCRdb has only the in-frame clones, and not every one. The data hold approximately 54,000 clones, with just under 90% observed a single time. Sequenced sample: peripheral blood. These receptors came from a man aged 45-65 years with acute or convalescent COVID-19.

The rearrangement links TRBV9 to TRBJ2-5, with a tentative D call TRBD1 (6 bases). CDR1 is SGDLS and CDR2 is YYNGEE in the germline V gene. The CDR3 loop spans 15 amino acids. V was clipped by 2 bases and J by 2 bases, with 13 bases between them. CDR3 sequence reads: CASSVVGQTQETQYF. CDR3 sequence (DNA): TGTGCCAGCAGCGTGGTCGGACAGACACAAGAGACCCAGTACTTC.

This clone was counted a few times. The rearrangement uses TRBV3-1 (or the pseudogene TRBV3-2) and TRBJ2-2, with TRBD2 matching 8 bases. Germline CDR1 is LGHDT and CDR2 is YNNKEL (reference sequence). J lost 8 bases, V lost 5 bases, and 10 bases had no gene match. The CDR3 has 15 residues. Here the CDR3 DNA reads TGTGCCAGCAGCAAAAATAGCGGGGTCTCGGGGGAGCTGTTTTTT. This gives the protein CASSKNSGVSGELFF.

This chain uses TRBV6-5 with TRBJ1-1; 8 positions agree with TRBD1. After removal of 5 bases from V and 3 bases from J, the junction contained 5 bases not matched to a gene. Germline V CDR1 and CDR2: MNHEY, SVGAGI. This CDR3 region has 14 residues. CDR3 sequence: CASSIRGQDTEAFF. CDR3 coding DNA: TGTGCCAGCAGTATCAGGGGGCAAGACACTGAAGCTTTCTTT.

V is TRBV7-6 and J is TRBJ2-3; D may be TRBD2 (6 bases). The CDR3 contains 17 residues. Looked up from germline, CDR1 is SGHVS and CDR2 is FNYEAQ. V lost 4 bases to trimming and J lost 1 base, with 18 bases between them. CDR3 in amino acids: CASSSLGPRERTDTQYF. As DNA, the CDR3 is TGTGCCAGCAGCTCCCTCGGTCCGCGGGAACGCACAGATACGCAGTATTTT.

This chain joins TRBV29-1 and TRBJ1-1; a possible D gene is TRBD1 (5 bases). The CDR3 runs 14 residues. V was shortened by 6 bases and J by 0 bases, with 14 bases between the two germline ends. In germline, CDR1 is SQVTM, CDR2 ANQGSEA. The CDR3 sequence: CSVGSRGMNTEAFF. The CDR3 DNA reads TGCAGCGTCGGATCAAGGGGTATGAACACTGAAGCTTTCTTT.

The chain has TRBV20-1 and TRBJ2-7; the match to TRBD2 covers 10 bases. Trimming removed 6 bases from V and 7 bases from J; junction bases left unmatched: 3. The CDR3 is 11 residues long. Per germline, CDR1 DFQATT and CDR2 SNEGSKA (reference sequence). The CDR3: CSAASGSEQYF. Written as DNA, the CDR3 is TGCAGTGCGGCTAGCGGGAGTGAGCAGTACTTC.

The V and J genes are TRBV4-2 and TRBJ1-1; no reliable D call. Per germline, CDR1 LGHNA and CDR2 YNFKEQ. The germline V and J ends were trimmed by 0 bases and 5 bases, with 7 bases remaining between them. CDR3 length equals 13 residues. The chain's CDR3 is CASSQDEGTEAFF. The CDR3, as DNA: TGTGCCAGCAGCCAAGATGAGGGAACTGAAGCTTTCTTT.

The chain combines TRBV10-3 with TRBJ2-5; tentative D call: TRBD1 (5 bases). The CDR3 runs 12 residues. Germline V gene sequence: CDR1 ENHRY, CDR2 SYGVKD. V lost 4 bases and J 3 bases, leaving 6 bases between the germline ends. The CDR3 nucleotides read TGTGCCATCAGTGCCAGGGAAGAGACCCAGTACTTC. Translation: CAISAREETQYF.

This sequence joins TRBV5-1 and TRBJ2-7; TRBD2 aligns across 9 bases. The CDR3 contains 15 residues. The junction had 5 bases not matched to a gene; V was cut back by 4 bases and J by 0 bases. Germline CDR1 reads SGHRS; CDR2 reads YFSETQ. DNA of the CDR3: TGCGCCAGCAGCATCGGGACTAGCCGCTCCTACGAGCAGTACTTC. Protein sequence: CASSIGTSRSYEQYF.

A single count supports this clone. The chain has TRBV7-2 and TRBJ2-5; 7 nucleotides agree with TRBD1. CDR3 length: 13 residues. V gave up 8 bases and J gave up 1 base; unmatched junction bases: 4. Germline V gene sequence: CDR1 SGHTA, CDR2 FQGNSA. The CDR3 sequence is CASDDRVQETQYF. CDR3 bases: TGTGCCAGCGACGACAGGGTCCAAGAGACCCAGTACTTC. The whole variable domain, remainder taken from reference TRBV7-2 and TRBJ2-5, is GAGVSQSPSNKVTEKGKDVELRCDPISGHTALYWYRQSLGQGLEFLIYFQGNSAPDKSGLPSDRFSAERTGGSVSTLTIQRTQQEDSAVYLCASDDRVQETQYFGPGTRLLVL.

The V call is TRBV6-5, the J call TRBJ2-5, with 11 bases that match TRBD2. This CDR3 is 15 amino acids long. Germline values: CDR1 MNHEY, CDR2 SVGAGI. The junction had 6 bases not matched to a gene; V was cut back by 4 bases and J by 5 bases. CDR3 sequence: CASSSIAGGRETQYF. CDR3 nucleotides: TGTGCCAGCAGTTCTATAGCGGGAGGGAGGGAGACCCAGTACTTC.

The chain links TRBV24-1 to TRBJ2-3, with TRBD2 matching 16 bases. The CDR3 has 16 residues. Germline loops: CDR1 KGHDR, CDR2 SFDVKD. V trimming: 3 bases; J trimming: 15 bases; junction bases outside the gene matches: 11. CDR3 in amino acids: CATSDPSGTSGRAHYF. DNA of the CDR3: TGTGCCACCAGTGATCCATCCGGGACTAGCGGGAGGGCCCATTATTTT.

This clone was recorded a few times. The chain uses TRBV6-6 and TRBJ1-3; 8 bases line up with TRBD1. The CDR3 extends over 16 amino acids. Germline values: CDR1 MNHNY, CDR2 SVGAGI (reference sequence). V was pared by 2 bases and J by 1 base, with 4 bases of the junction left unmatched. CDR3 sequence: CASSYGRDRSGNTIYF. As DNA, the CDR3 is TGTGCCAGCAGTTACGGCCGGGACAGGTCTGGAAACACCATATATTTT.

V is TRBV18 and J is TRBJ2-7, with 8 bases matching TRBD1. Trimming removed 2 bases from V and 1 base from J; junction bases left unmatched: 4. The CDR3 loop spans 15 amino acids. Germline V gives CDR1 KGHSH, CDR2 LQKENI. CDR3 sequence: CASSPNQGASYEQYF. CDR3 DNA: TGTGCCAGCTCACCAAACCAGGGGGCTTCCTACGAGCAGTACTTC.

The V and J genes are TRBV6-6 and TRBJ1-4, with 7 bases identical to TRBD1. The CDR3 sequence is 13 residues long. Germline lookup yields CDR1 MNHNY and CDR2 SVGAGI (reference sequence). V trimming: 2 bases; J trimming: 7 bases; junction bases outside the gene matches: 1. CDR3 nucleotide sequence: TGTGCCAGCAGTTACCGGGACAGTGAAAAACTGTTTTTT. Amino acids: CASSYRDSEKLFF.

The genes are TRBV6-5 and TRBJ1-1, with a weak D call TRBD1 (5 bases). The V end lost 2 bases, the J end lost 1 base, and 8 bases lay between the germline ends. Germline V CDR1 and CDR2: MNHEY, SVGAGI. The CDR3 contains 14 residues. CDR3 coding DNA: TGTGCCAGCAGTTACCAGGGATCGAACACTGAAGCTTTCTTT. This encodes CASSYQGSNTEAFF.

The DNA for the CDR3 is TGTGCCAGCAGTGACGACAGGGGGAATTCACCCCTCCACTTT. This translates into CASSDDRGNSPLHF. V is TRBV2 and J is TRBJ1-6, with 9 bases fitting TRBD1. After removal of 3 bases from V and 7 bases from J, the junction contained 1 base not matched to a gene. The CDR3 consists of 14 residues. The germline V gene encodes CDR1 SNHLY and CDR2 FYNNEI.

V is TRBV7-2 and J is TRBJ2-5; 8 bases line up with TRBD2. The V gene end was trimmed by 5 bases and the J gene end by 4 bases; junction bases not matched to a gene: 6. Looked up from germline, CDR1 is SGHTA and CDR2 is FQGNSA. CDR3 length: 14 amino acids. The CDR3 loop is CASSPGLARETQYF. CDR3 coding DNA: TGTGCCAGCAGCCCAGGACTAGCCCGAGAGACCCAGTACTTC.

The chain is built from TRBV28 and TRBJ1-6, with D uncertain. Trimming left V 3 bases short and J 8 bases short, with 11 bases between. Germline CDR1 reads MDHEN; CDR2 reads SYDVKM. The CDR3 covers 14 residues. CDR3 residues: CASSFAGRDSPLHF. CDR3 in DNA: TGTGCCAGCAGTTTCGCTGGGAGGGATTCACCCCTCCACTTT.

The V call is TRBV9, the J call TRBJ1-4; D may be TRBD1 (5 bases). The germline V and J ends were trimmed by 0 bases and 12 bases, with 15 bases remaining between them. Germline values: CDR1 SGDLS, CDR2 YYNGEE. The CDR3 consists of 14 residues. The DNA for the CDR3 is TGTGCCAGCAGCGTAGAGGGGTCTAGTCTTCAACTGTTTTTT. Its translation: CASSVEGSSLQLFF.

V and J are TRBV10-3 and TRBJ2-7; 9 positions match TRBD1. The CDR3 sequence is 14 residues long. Germline V lookup: CDR1 ENHRY, CDR2 SYGVKD. The trim removed 11 bases at V and 1 base at J, leaving 9 bases unmatched. CDR3 loop: CAANPTGGSYEQYF. The CDR3 nucleotides are TGTGCCGCGAACCCGACAGGGGGGTCCTACGAGCAGTACTTC.

The V call is TRBV6-5, the J call TRBJ2-3; TRBD1 is a possible D gene (5 bases). The CDR3 contains 16 residues. Trimming pared 0 bases from V and 0 bases from J, leaving 10 bases between. The V gene's germline CDR1 is MNHEY and CDR2 SVGAGI. The chain's CDR3 is CASSYSGQGSTDTQYF. As DNA, the CDR3 is TGTGCCAGCAGTTACTCGGGCCAGGGTAGCACAGATACGCAGTATTTT.

The rearrangement uses TRBV12-3 or TRBV12-4 and TRBJ2-5; D is possibly TRBD2 (5 bases). CDR3 length: 13 amino acids. The V end was cut by 7 bases, the J end by 4 bases, with 13 bases between. The CDR3 protein is CASKFGVIETQYF. DNA of the CDR3: TGTGCCAGCAAATTCGGGGTAATAGAGACCCAGTACTTC.

J is TRBJ1-1 and V is TRBV3-1 (or the pseudogene TRBV3-2), with a tentative D call TRBD1 (6 bases). The V gene lost 2 bases and the J gene lost 3 bases, with 10 bases spanning the gap. This CDR3 is 14 amino acids long. Germline V gene data show CDR1 as LGHDT and CDR2 as YNNKEL (reference sequence). The CDR3: CASSQLPGDTEAFF. The CDR3 DNA reads TGTGCCAGCAGCCAATTGCCAGGGGACACTGAAGCTTTCTTT.